This TCR beta chain was sequenced during a study of cytomegalovirus exposure and HLA in healthy donors. For this clone: Its antigen is still unknown.

Germline-derived CDR1 and CDR2 are LNHDA and SQIVND (reference sequence). CDR3 length equals 13 residues. V shed 10 bases and J 2 bases; nucleotides not matched to a gene: 5. PCR involved 60 Vbeta and 13 Jbeta primers. The method was immunoSEQ multiplex PCR; TCRdb's version includes in-frame clones alone and lacks a portion of them. This table holds 90,000 or so clones, around four fifths found once. Points from the study as a whole: Immune exposure was documented only through CMV serostatus. Later work found that TCR association rates differed between HLA loci; DRB1 had the most and HLA-C the fewest. According to a later analysis, most TCR beta chains associated with CMV appeared HLA-restricted.

The V call is TRBV19, the J call TRBJ2-7; 10 bases agree with TRBD2. The sequence came from a man aged 25 to 40 in good health and CMV-seropositive. Sequenced material: PBMCs. DNA for the CDR3: TGTGCCACCGGGACTAGCGTAGCCTACGAGCAGTACTTC. Translating it yields CATGTSVAYEQYF.